This T cell receptor (beta chain) was identified in a study of blood T cell repertoires in COVID-19. About the study: The United States, Italy and Spain were the sources of the acute and convalescent COVID-19 samples.

Germline V gene data show CDR1 as SGHRS and CDR2 as YFSETQ. This CDR3 is 14 amino acids long. Trimming left V 0 bases short and J 1 base short, with 7 bases between. Individuals drawn from approximately 22 US areas were about 18 to 95 years old. Participant-given clinical history determined each cohort assignment. In the study's own analysis: Estimates of nucleated cell counts were drawn from the amplification of reference gene primers. TCRdb's copy holds only in-frame clones and misses some; the assay was immunoSEQ multiplex PCR. V and J calls and clone size follow that table, whereas D and trimming were derived from the DNA. The sample holds roughly 180,000 clones, roughly four fifths seen once.

J is TRBJ1-1 and V is TRBV5-1; D not certain. The sequence came from a man in his forties who had recovered from COVID-19. Sequenced: PBMCs or T cells enriched from blood (not recorded which). The CDR3 coding sequence is TGCGCCAGCAGCTTGGCAGGAACGAACACTGAAGCTTTCTTT. Its protein is CASSLAGTNTEAFF.